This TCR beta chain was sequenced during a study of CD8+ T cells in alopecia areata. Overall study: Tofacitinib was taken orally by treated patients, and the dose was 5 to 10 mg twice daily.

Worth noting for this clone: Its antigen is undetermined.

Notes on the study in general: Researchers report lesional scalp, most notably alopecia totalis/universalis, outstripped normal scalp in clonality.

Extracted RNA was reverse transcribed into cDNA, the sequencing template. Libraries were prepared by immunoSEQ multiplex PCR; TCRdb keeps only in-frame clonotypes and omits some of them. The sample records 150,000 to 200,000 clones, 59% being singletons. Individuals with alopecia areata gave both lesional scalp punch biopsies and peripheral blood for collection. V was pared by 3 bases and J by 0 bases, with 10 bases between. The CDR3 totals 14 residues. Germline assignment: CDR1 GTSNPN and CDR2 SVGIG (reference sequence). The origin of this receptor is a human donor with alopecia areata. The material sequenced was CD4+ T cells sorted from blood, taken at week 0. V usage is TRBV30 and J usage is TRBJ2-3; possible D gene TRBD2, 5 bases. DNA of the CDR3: TGTGCCTGGAGCCTAGGACTGAGCACAGATACGCAGTATTTT. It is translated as CAWSLGLSTDTQYF.